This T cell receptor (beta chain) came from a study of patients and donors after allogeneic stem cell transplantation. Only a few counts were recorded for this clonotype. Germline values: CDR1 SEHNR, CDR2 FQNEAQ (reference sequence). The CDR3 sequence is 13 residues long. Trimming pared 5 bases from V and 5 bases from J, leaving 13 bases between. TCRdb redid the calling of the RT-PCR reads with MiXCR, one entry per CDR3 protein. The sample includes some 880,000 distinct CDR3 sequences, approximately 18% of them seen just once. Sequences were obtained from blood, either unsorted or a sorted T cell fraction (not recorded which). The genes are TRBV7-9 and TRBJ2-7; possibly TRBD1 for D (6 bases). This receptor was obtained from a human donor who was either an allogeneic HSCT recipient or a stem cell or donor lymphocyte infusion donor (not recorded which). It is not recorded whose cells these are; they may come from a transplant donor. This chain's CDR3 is CASSTVQGNEQYF. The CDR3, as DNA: TGTGCCAGCAGCACGGTACAGGGCAACGAGCAGTACTTC.